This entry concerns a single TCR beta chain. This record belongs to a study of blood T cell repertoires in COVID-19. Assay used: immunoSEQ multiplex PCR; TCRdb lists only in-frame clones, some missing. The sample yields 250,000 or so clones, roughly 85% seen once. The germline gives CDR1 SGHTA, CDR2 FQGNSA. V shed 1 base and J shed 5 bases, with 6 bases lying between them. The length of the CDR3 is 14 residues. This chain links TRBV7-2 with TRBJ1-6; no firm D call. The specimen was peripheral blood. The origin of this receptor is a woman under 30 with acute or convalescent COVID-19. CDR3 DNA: TGTGCCAGCAGCTTAGTACAAAATAATTCACCCCTCCACTTT. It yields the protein CASSLVQNNSPLHF.